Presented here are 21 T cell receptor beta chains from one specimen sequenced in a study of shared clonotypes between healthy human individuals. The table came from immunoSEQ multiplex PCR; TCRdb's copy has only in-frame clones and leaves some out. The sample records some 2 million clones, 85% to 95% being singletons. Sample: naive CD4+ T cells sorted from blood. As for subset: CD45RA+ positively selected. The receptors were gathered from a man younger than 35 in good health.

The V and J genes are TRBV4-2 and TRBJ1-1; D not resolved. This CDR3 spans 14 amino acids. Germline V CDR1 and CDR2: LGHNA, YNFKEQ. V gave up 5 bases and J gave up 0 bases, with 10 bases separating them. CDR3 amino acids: CASSLIWVNTEAFF. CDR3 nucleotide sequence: TGTGCCAGCAGCTTGATTTGGGTGAACACTGAAGCTTTCTTT.

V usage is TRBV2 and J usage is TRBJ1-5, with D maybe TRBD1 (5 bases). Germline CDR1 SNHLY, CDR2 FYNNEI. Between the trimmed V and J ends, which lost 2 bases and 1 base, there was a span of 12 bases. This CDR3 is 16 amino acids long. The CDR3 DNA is TGTGCCAGCAGTGAACAACCCAGGGCGAGCAATCAGCCCCAGCATTTT. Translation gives CASSEQPRASNQPQHF.

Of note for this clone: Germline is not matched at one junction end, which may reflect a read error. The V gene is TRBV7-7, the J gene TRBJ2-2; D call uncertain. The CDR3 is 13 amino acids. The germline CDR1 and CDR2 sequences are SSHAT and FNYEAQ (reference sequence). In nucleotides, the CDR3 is TGTGCTAGCAGCGTTGGGAACACCGGGGAGCTGTTTTTT. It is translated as CASSVGNTGELFF.

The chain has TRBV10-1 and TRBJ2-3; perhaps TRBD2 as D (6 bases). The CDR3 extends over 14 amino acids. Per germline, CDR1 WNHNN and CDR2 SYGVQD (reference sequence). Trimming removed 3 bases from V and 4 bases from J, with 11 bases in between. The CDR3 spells CASSDGGAPDTQYF. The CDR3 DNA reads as TGCGCCAGCAGTGATGGAGGGGCTCCAGATACGCAGTATTTT.

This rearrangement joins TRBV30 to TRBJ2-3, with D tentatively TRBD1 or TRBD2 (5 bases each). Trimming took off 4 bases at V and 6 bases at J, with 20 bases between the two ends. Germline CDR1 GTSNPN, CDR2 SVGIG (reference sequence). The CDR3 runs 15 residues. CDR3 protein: CAWTTLGVDGDTQYF. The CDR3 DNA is TGTGCCTGGACCACCTTGGGGGTCGACGGCGATACGCAGTATTTT.

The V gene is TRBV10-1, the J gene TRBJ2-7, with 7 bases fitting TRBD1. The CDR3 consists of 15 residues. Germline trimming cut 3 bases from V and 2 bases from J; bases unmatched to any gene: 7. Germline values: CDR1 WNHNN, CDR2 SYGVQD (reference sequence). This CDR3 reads CASSDAGTAAYEQYF. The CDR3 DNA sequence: TGCGCCAGCAGTGACGCCGGGACAGCGGCCTACGAGCAGTACTTC.

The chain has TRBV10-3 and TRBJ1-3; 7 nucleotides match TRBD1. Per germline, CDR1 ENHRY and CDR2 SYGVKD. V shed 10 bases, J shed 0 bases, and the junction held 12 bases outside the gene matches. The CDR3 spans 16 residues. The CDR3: CASHQGGGGSGNTIYF. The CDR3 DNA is TGTGCCAGCCATCAGGGGGGTGGAGGCTCTGGAAACACCATATATTTT.

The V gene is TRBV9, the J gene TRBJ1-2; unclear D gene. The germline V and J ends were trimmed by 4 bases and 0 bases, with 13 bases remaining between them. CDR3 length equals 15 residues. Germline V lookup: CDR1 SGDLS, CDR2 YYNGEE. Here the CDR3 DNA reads TGTGCCAGCAGCCCCCGCGGACTATCTAACTATGGCTACACCTTC. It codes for CASSPRGLSNYGYTF.

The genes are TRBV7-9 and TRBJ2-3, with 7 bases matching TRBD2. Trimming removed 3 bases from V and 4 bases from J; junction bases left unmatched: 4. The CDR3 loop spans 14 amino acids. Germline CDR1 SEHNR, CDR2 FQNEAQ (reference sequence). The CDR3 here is CASSFAGEPDTQYF. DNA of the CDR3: TGTGCCAGCAGCTTCGCGGGAGAACCAGATACGCAGTATTTT. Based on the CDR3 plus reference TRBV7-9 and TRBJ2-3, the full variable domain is DTGVSQNPRHKITKRGQNVTFRCDPISEHNRLYWYRQTLGQGPEFLTYFQNEAQLEKSRLLSDRFSAERPKGSFSTLEIQRTEQGDSAMYLCASSFAGEPDTQYFGPGTRLTVL.

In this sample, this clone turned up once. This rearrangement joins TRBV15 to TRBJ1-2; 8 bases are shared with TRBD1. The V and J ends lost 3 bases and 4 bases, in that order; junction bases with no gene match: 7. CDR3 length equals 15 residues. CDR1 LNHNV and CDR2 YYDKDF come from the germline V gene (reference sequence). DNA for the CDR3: TGTGCCACCAGCAGGGGACAGGCGCCCAGCTATGGCTACACCTTC. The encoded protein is CATSRGQAPSYGYTF.

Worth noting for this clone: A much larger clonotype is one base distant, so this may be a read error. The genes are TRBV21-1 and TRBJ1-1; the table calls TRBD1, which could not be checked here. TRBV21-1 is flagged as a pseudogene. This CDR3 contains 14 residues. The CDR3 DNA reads TGTGCCAGCGGCTTGGGACAGACGAACACTGAAGCTTTCTTT. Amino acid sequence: CASGLGQTNTEAFF.

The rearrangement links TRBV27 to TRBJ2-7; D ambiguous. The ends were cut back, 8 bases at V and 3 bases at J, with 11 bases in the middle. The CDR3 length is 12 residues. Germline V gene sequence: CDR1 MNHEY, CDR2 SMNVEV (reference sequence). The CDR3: CASASGRYEQYF. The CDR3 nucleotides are TGTGCCAGCGCTTCGGGTCGCTACGAGCAGTACTTC.

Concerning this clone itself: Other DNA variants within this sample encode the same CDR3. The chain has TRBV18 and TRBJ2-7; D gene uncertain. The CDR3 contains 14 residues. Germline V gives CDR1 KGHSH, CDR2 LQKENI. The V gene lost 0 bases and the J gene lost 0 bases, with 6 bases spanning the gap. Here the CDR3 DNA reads TGTGCCAGCTCACCACCGCGAAGCTCCTACGAGCAGTACTTC. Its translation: CASSPPRSSYEQYF.

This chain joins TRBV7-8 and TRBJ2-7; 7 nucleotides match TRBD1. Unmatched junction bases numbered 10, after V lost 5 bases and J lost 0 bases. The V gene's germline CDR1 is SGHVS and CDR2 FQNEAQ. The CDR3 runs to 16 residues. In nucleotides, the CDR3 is TGTGCCAGCAGCCGAACCCGACAGGGCCCCTCCTACGAGCAGTACTTC. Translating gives CASSRTRQGPSYEQYF.

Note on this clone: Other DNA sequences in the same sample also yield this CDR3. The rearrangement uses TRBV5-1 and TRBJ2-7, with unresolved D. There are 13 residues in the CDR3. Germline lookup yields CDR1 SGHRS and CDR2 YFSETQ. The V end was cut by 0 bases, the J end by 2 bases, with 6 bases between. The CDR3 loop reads CASSLDGTYEQYF. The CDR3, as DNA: TGCGCCAGCAGCTTGGACGGAACCTACGAGCAGTACTTC.

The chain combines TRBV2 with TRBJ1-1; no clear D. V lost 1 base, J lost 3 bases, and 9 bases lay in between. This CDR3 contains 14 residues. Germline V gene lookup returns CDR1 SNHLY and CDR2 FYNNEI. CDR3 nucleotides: TGTGCCAGCAGTGAAGGGGCCAGTTACACTGAAGCTTTCTTT. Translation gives CASSEGASYTEAFF. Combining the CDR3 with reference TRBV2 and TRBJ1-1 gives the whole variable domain EPEVTQTPSHQVTQMGQEVILRCVPISNHLYFYWYRQILGQKVEFLVSFYNNEISEKSEIFDDQFSVERPDGSNFTLKIRSTKLEDSAMYFCASSEGASYTEAFFGQGTRLTVV.

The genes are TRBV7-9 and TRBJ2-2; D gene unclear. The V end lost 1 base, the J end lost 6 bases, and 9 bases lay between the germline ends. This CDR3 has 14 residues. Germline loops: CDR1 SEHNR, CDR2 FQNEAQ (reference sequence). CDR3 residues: CASSLDLRAGELFF. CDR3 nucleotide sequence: TGTGCCAGCAGCTTAGACTTGAGAGCCGGGGAGCTGTTTTTT.

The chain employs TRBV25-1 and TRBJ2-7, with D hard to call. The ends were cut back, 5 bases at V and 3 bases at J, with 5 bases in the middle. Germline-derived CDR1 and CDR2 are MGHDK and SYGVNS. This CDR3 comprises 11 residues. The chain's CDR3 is CASSHYYEQYF. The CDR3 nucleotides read TGTGCCAGCAGTCATTACTACGAGCAGTACTTC.

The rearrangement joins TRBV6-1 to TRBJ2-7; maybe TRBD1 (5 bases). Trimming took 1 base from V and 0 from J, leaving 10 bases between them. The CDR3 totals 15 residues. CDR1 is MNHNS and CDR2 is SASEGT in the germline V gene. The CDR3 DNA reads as TGTGCCAGCAGTGAAGACAGGAGTAGCTCCTACGAGCAGTACTTC. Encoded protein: CASSEDRSSSYEQYF.

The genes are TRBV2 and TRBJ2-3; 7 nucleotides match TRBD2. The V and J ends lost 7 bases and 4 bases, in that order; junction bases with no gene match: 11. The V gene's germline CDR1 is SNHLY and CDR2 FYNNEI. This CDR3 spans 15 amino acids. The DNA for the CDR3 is TGTGCCAGCAATCTCGGCGGGGGTGGCGCAGATACGCAGTATTTT. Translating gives CASNLGGGGADTQYF.

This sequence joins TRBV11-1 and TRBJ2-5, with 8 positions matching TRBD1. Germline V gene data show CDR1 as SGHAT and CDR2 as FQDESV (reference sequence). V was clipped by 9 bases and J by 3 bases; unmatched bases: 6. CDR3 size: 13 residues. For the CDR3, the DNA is TGTGCCAGTAAAGGACAGGGAGAAGAGACCCAGTACTTC. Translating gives CASKGQGEETQYF.